This is a list of T cell receptor beta chains from one sample in a study of breast tumors, draining lymph nodes, adjacent tissues. In TCRdb, the multiplex PCR reads were re-called with MiXCR into one record per CDR3 protein. The sample holds about 180,000 distinct CDR3 sequences; 30% to 35% are singletons and the top ten take about 3.7%. Sequenced material: axillary lymph node tissue. These TCRs come from a female donor with breast cancer. Some clones in this sample may be carry-over from other donors' samples. Each CDR3 is given with its conserved first and last residue. A clone size is listed for some rows: how often the clone was seen (once, few, many), or a class if it is expanded.

>-|TRBV2
CASRPGTGNYNEQSF
>few|TRBV18
CASSPRASGGRVAKNIQYF
>-|TRBV7-8
CASSSREGELLF
>many|TRBV7-2
CASSHGGENYGYTF
>many|TRBV12-3/TRBV12-4
CASRSLGGLYGYTF
>-|TRBV4-3
CASSQGAGGLNTGGLFF
>-|TRBV7-9
CASSYPYRAGSTDTQYF
>many|TRBV29-1
CSVDRDSTDTQYF
>many|TRBV7-9
CASSSDRHFYGYTF
>-|TRBV20-1
CSARGGAGDNSPLHF
>-|TRBV7-2
CASSPGTGGRNQPQHF
>many|TRBV12-3/TRBV12-4
CASSDGQGTNQPQHF
>-|TRBV20-1
CSAGLAGGVETQYF
>many|TRBV30
CAWSAGTDQPQHF
>many|TRBV19
CASRKAGTGNEQFF
>many|TRBV20-1
CSAREGDATYEQYF
>-|TRBV10-1
CASSALAGGTGELFF
>many|TRBV29-1
CSVELGLKGSYNEQFF
>-|TRBV2
CAVMDRSSYGQYF
>many|TRBV7-2
CASSFVAGGTTNEQFF
>many|TRBV20-1
CSARSTGSTDTQYF
>-|TRBV6-2/TRBV6-3
CASSLSGGYTMQETQYF
>many|TRBV7-9
CASSFDPVEQYF
>many|TRBV9
CASSVVDSLDEQYF
>many|TRBV20-1
CSARDLGGHPETQYF
>-|TRBV20-1
CSARDAGLAANIQYF
>many|TRBV12-3/TRBV12-4
CASRGPLQSPVSGELFF
>many|TRBV4-3
CASSWRDCTDTQYF
>many|TRBV7-8
CASSSDEVRGRYEQYF
>-|TRBV19
CASSIGPEGQGGYTF
>once|TRBV29-1
CSVEERASVRDEQFF
>many|TRBV20-1
CSATRDRGSNQPQHF
>many|TRBV5-6
CASSPDRLNTGELFF
>many|TRBV12-3/TRBV12-4
CASSPQGGGNSPLHF
>few|TRBV20-1
CSARSFQGAYGYTF
>-|TRBV5-4
CASSYLVGTDTQYF
>many|TRBV25-1
CASSENGGGASYEQYF
>many|TRBV12-3/TRBV12-4
CASSNEGLHVNEQFF
>many|TRBV6-9
CASSYDRDTQGASEQYF
>many|TRBV28
CASSQSSERNGYTF
>many|TRBV7-8
CASSSRQGWDEQFF